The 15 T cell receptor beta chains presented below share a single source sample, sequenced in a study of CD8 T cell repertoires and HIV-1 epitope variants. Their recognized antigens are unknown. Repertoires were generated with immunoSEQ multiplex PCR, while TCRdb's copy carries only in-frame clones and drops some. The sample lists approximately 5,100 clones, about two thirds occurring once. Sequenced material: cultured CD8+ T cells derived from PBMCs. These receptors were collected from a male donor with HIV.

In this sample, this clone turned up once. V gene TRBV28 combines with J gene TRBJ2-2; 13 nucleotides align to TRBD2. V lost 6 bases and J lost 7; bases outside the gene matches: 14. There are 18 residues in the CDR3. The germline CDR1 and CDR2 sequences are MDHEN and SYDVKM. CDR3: CASRLRGLAGRGGGELFF. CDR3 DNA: TGTGCCAGCAGATTAAGGGGACTAGCGGGGAGAGGAGGCGGGGAGCTGTTTTTT.

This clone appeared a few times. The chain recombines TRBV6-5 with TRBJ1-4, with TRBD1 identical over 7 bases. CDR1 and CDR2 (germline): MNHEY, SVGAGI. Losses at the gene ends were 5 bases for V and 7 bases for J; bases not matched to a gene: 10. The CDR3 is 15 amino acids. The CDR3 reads CASSQGTAKPEKLFF. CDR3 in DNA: TGTGCCAGCAGTCAGGGGACAGCTAAGCCTGAAAAACTGTTTTTT.

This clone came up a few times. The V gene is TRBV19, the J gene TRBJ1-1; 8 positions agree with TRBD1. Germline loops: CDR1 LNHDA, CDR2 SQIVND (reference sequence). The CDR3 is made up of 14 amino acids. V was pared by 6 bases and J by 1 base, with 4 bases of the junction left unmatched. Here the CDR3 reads CASRTGVRNTEAFF. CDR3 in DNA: TGTGCCAGTAGGACAGGGGTGCGGAACACTGAAGCTTTCTTT.

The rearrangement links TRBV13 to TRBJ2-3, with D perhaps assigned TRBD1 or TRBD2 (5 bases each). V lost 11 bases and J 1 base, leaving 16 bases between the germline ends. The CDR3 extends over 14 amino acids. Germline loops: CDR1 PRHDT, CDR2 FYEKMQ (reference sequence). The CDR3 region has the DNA TGTGCCGGCGGAGAGGGGTTGGGCACAGATACGCAGTATTTT. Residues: CAGGEGLGTDTQYF.

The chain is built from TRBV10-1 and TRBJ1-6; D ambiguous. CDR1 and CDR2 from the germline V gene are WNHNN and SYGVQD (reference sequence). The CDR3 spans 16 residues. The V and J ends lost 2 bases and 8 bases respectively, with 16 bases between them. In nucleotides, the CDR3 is TGCGCCAGCAGTGAGCCCCCGCAGGCCGGTTATTCACCCCTCCACTTT. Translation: CASSEPPQAGYSPLHF.

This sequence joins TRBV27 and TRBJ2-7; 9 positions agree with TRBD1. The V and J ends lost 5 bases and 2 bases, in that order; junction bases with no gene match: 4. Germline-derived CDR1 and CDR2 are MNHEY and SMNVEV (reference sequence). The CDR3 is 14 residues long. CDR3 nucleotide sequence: TGTGCCAGCAGTGAAGGGACAGGGACCTACGAGCAGTACTTC. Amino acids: CASSEGTGTYEQYF.

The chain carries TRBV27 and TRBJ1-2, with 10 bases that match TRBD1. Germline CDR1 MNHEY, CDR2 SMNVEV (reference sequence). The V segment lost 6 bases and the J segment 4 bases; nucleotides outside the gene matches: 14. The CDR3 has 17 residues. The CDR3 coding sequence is TGTGCCAGCAGCTTAAGACCGGGACAGGGGACCTTCTATGGCTACACCTTC. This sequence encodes CASSLRPGQGTFYGYTF.

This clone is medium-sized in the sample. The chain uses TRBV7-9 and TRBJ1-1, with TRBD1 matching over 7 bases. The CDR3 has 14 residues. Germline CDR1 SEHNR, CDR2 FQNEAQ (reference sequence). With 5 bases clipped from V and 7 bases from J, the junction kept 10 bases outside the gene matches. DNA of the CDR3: TGTGCCAGCAGCCTATCAGGGGGTAGCTATGAAGCTTTCTTT. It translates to CASSLSGGSYEAFF.

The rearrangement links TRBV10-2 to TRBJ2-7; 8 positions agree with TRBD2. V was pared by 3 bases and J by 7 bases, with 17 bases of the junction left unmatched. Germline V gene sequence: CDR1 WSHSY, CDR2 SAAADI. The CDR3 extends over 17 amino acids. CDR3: CASSDPPLGAGGQEQYF. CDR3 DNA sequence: TGCGCCAGCAGTGACCCACCCCTTGGGGCGGGAGGACAAGAGCAGTACTTC.

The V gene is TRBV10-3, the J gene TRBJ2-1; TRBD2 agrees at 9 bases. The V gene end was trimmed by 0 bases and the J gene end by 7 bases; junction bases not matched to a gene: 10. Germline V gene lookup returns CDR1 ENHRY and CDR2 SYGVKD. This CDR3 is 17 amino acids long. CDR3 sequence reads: CAISESVSSGSGNEQFF. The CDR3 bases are TGTGCCATCAGTGAGTCGGTTAGTAGCGGGAGTGGTAATGAGCAGTTCTTC.

CDR3 DNA: TGTGCCAGCACCTCCCGACCGGGACGGAACTATAATTCACCCCTCCACTTT. Its translation: CASTSRPGRNYNSPLHF. This chain connects TRBV28 to TRBJ1-6; D is perhaps TRBD1 (5 bases). Germline V gene lookup returns CDR1 MDHEN and CDR2 SYDVKM. Trimming removed 7 bases from V and 3 bases from J, with 19 bases in between. The CDR3 is 17 residues long.

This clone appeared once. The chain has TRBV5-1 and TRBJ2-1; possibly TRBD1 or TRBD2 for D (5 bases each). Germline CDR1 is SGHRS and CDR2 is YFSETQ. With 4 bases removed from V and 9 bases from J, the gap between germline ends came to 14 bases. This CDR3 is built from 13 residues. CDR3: CASSEIAGSEQFF. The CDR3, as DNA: TGCGCCAGCAGCGAAATCGCAGGGAGTGAGCAGTTCTTC.

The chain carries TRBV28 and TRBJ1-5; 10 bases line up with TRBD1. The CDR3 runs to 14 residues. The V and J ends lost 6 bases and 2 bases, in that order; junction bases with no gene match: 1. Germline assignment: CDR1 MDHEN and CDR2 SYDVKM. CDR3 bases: TGTGCCAGCAGGGGGACAGGGGGCAATCAGCCCCAGCATTTT. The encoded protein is CASRGTGGNQPQHF.

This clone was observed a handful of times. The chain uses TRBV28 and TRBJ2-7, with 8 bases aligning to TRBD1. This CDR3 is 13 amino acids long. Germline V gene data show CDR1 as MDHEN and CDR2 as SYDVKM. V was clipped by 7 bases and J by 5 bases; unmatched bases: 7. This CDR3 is CASKDRVINEQYF. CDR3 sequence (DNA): TGTGCCAGCAAGGACAGGGTAATCAACGAGCAGTACTTC.

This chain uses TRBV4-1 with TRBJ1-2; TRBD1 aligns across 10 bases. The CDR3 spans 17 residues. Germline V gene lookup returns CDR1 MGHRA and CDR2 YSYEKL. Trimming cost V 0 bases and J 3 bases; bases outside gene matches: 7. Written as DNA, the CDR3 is TGCGCCAGCAGCCAAGATCGACAGGGGGCTCAGGACTATGGCTACACCTTC. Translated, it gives CASSQDRQGAQDYGYTF.